Listed here are 32 T cell receptor beta chains from one sample, sequenced in a study of OX40 agonist ivuxolimab in advanced cancers. Assay: immunoSEQ multiplex PCR; the TCRdb copy retains only in-frame clones and omits some. The sample has tens of thousands of clones, approximately 92% seen once. Sequencing used CD4+ or CD8+ T cells sorted from blood, obtained in a trial of the OX40 agonist ivuxolimab. The receptors were sampled from an adult with an advanced solid tumor such as melanoma, head and neck, liver or kidney cancer.

The chain joins TRBV28 to TRBJ2-7, with 7 positions matching TRBD1. The length of the CDR3 is 16 residues. Trimming removed 2 bases from V and 3 bases from J; junction bases left unmatched: 10. Germline values: CDR1 MDHEN, CDR2 SYDVKM. The CDR3 loop is CASSLPVHRGIYEQYF. The CDR3 nucleotides read TGTGCCAGCAGTTTACCCGTCCACAGGGGAATCTACGAGCAGTACTTC.

The chain joins TRBV10-2 to TRBJ2-5; TRBD2 is a possible D gene (6 bases). CDR1 is WSHSY and CDR2 is SAAADI in the germline V gene. The CDR3 runs 14 residues. V was clipped by 3 bases and J by 5 bases, with 13 bases between them. DNA of the CDR3: TGCGCCAGCAGTGAATTGCGGGGTTGGGAGACCCAGTACTTC. It encodes CASSELRGWETQYF.

J is TRBJ1-4 and V is TRBV12-5, with D maybe TRBD1 (5 bases). The length of the CDR3 is 16 residues. Trimming shortened V by 7 bases and J by 4 bases, and 19 bases separated the two germline ends. Germline loops: CDR1 LGHNT, CDR2 FRNRAP. This CDR3 reads CASDLLVGPGNEKLFF. The CDR3 nucleotides are TGTGCTAGTGACCTCCTAGTGGGGCCGGGTAATGAAAAACTGTTTTTT.

CDR3 nucleotide sequence: TGCGCCAGCAGCTTGCGGCGGGAGGTTGGAAGCATTCAGTACTTC. The encoded protein is CASSLRREVGSIQYF. The chain couples TRBV5-1 to TRBJ2-4; TRBD2 matches 8 bases. J was trimmed by 9 bases and V by 1 base; bases with no gene match: 9. Germline-derived CDR1 and CDR2 are SGHRS and YFSETQ. The CDR3 is 15 amino acids.

This chain links TRBV28 with TRBJ1-4, with no clear D. The CDR3 is made up of 14 amino acids. V was pared by 0 bases and J by 10 bases, with 12 bases between. CDR1 is MDHEN and CDR2 is SYDVKM in the germline V gene. DNA of the CDR3: TGTGCCAGCAGTTTATGGGTACAACCTGGAAAACTGTTTTTT. Translating gives CASSLWVQPGKLFF.

The rearrangement links TRBV5-1 to TRBJ1-6; TRBD1 is a possible D gene (6 bases). The CDR3 is made up of 15 amino acids. V was pared by 0 bases and J by 5 bases, with 9 bases between. The germline gives CDR1 SGHRS, CDR2 YFSETQ. In DNA, the CDR3 is TGCGCCAGCAGCTTGGAACAGGGAGATAATTCACCCCTCCACTTT. It codes for CASSLEQGDNSPLHF.

The chain links TRBV15 to TRBJ2-5, with TRBD1 matching over 9 bases. V shed 5 bases and J 5 bases; nucleotides not matched to a gene: 9. CDR1 LNHNV and CDR2 YYDKDF come from the germline V gene (reference sequence). There are 15 residues in the CDR3. CDR3 sequence reads: CATSGRTGAPETQYF. DNA for the CDR3: TGTGCCACCAGCGGGAGGACAGGGGCCCCCGAGACCCAGTACTTC. Filled out from reference TRBV15 and TRBJ2-5, the complete variable domain reads DAMVIQNPRYQVTQFGKPVTLSCSQTLNHNVMYWYQQKSSQAPKLLFHYYDKDFNNEADTPDNFQSRRPNTSFCFLDIRSPGLGDTAMYLCATSGRTGAPETQYFGPGTRLLVL.

This sequence joins TRBV9 and TRBJ2-1; D uncertain. The V end was cut by 3 bases, the J end by 4 bases, with 11 bases between. CDR1 SGDLS and CDR2 YYNGEE come from the germline V gene. The CDR3 has 14 residues. The CDR3 protein is CASSASAVYNEQFF. The CDR3 bases are TGTGCCAGCAGCGCCTCCGCGGTATACAATGAGCAGTTCTTC.

The CDR3, as DNA: TGTGCCAGCAGCTTAGACAGAGAAAAACTGTTTTTT. Translating it yields CASSLDREKLFF. V usage is TRBV11-2 and J usage is TRBJ1-4; D gene uncertain. CDR3 length equals 12 residues. The germline gives CDR1 SGHAT, CDR2 FQNNGV. V lost 0 bases and J 8 bases, leaving 4 bases between the germline ends.

This chain joins TRBV5-1 and TRBJ2-5, with D hard to call. Germline CDR1 SGHRS, CDR2 YFSETQ. This CDR3 region has 15 residues. The V end lost 4 bases, the J end lost 5 bases, and 18 bases lay between the germline ends. The CDR3 loop reads CASSPDPRLGETQYF. The CDR3 DNA is TGCGCCAGCAGCCCAGACCCTCGCCTTGGGGAGACCCAGTACTTC.

This CDR3 reads CAIRDSGSIADTQYF. The DNA of the CDR3 is TGTGCCATCAGGGATAGCGGGAGTATTGCAGATACGCAGTATTTT. V and J are TRBV10-3 and TRBJ2-3, with 9 nucleotides matching TRBD2. The CDR3 has 15 residues. V lost 6 bases, J lost 4 bases, and 8 bases stayed unmatched. Germline CDR1 and CDR2: ENHRY and SYGVKD.

This chain joins TRBV5-1 and TRBJ2-7; 8 bases line up with TRBD2. CDR1 SGHRS and CDR2 YFSETQ come from the germline V gene. The length of the CDR3 is 15 residues. After removal of 2 bases from V and 2 bases from J, the junction contained 6 bases not matched to a gene. CDR3 coding DNA: TGCGCCAGCAGCTTACTAGCGGCTAAAACCTACGAGCAGTACTTC. It translates to CASSLLAAKTYEQYF.

This rearrangement joins TRBV9 to TRBJ2-1; 9 nucleotides line up with TRBD1. The length of the CDR3 is 16 residues. V was clipped by 0 bases and J by 8 bases; unmatched bases: 9. CDR1 and CDR2 (germline): SGDLS, YYNGEE. The CDR3 nucleotides are TGTGCCAGCAGCGTAGGGCCGGGACAGGGTGGGGATGAGCAGTTCTTC. Its protein is CASSVGPGQGGDEQFF.

The V call is TRBV7-8, the J call TRBJ2-7; 9 positions agree with TRBD1. CDR3 length: 15 amino acids. With 0 bases clipped from V and 3 bases from J, the junction kept 3 bases outside the gene matches. The V gene's germline CDR1 is SGHVS and CDR2 FQNEAQ. CDR3 amino acids: CASSLAPGQGYEQYF. The CDR3 coding sequence is TGTGCCAGCAGCTTAGCGCCGGGACAGGGCTACGAGCAGTACTTC.

This clone has a handful of counts. V is TRBV19 and J is TRBJ1-2; D ambiguous. Germline V gene lookup returns CDR1 LNHDA and CDR2 SQIVND (reference sequence). Trimming removed 5 bases from V and 1 base from J, with 11 bases in between. The CDR3 is 14 amino acids. Here the CDR3 DNA reads TGTGCCAGTAGTGTGGGAACGGATAACTATGGCTACACCTTC. It is translated as CASSVGTDNYGYTF.

The chain employs TRBV11-2 and TRBJ2-7; 8 bases are shared with TRBD1. Germline trimming cut 4 bases from V and 4 bases from J; bases unmatched to any gene: 6. Per the germline V gene, CDR1 is SGHAT and CDR2 is FQNNGV. The CDR3 extends over 14 amino acids. CDR3 nucleotide sequence: TGTGCCAGCAGCTATGGACAGGGTGGGTACGAGCAGTACTTC. It translates to CASSYGQGGYEQYF.

CDR3 loop: CASSLGGEVLETQYF. CDR3 in DNA: TGTGCCAGCAGTTTAGGAGGGGAGGTACTCGAGACCCAGTACTTC. The J gene is TRBJ2-5, the V gene TRBV28; tentative D call: TRBD2 (6 bases). This CDR3 region has 15 residues. Germline V gene lookup returns CDR1 MDHEN and CDR2 SYDVKM. Trimming removed 2 bases from V and 5 bases from J, with 15 bases in between. Variable domain in full (rest from reference TRBV28 and TRBJ2-5): DVKVTQSSRYLVKRTGEKVFLECVQDMDHENMFWYRQDPGLGLRLIYFSYDVKMKEKGDIPEGYSVSREKKERFSLILESASTNQTSMYLCASSLGGEVLETQYFGPGTRLLVL.

The chain employs TRBV5-1 and TRBJ2-7; TRBD2 matches 12 bases. Germline V gene data show CDR1 as SGHRS and CDR2 as YFSETQ. The CDR3 is 15 residues long. The V segment lost 5 bases and the J segment 2 bases; nucleotides outside the gene matches: 5. CDR3 in amino acids: CASRSSSGGAYEQYF. The CDR3 coding sequence is TGCGCCAGCAGAAGTTCTAGCGGGGGGGCCTACGAGCAGTACTTC. Variable domain in full (rest from reference TRBV5-1 and TRBJ2-7): KAGVTQTPRYLIKTRGQQVTLSCSPISGHRSVSWYQQTPGQGLQFLFEYFSETQRNKGNFPGRFSGRQFSNSRSEMNVSTLELGDSALYLCASRSSSGGAYEQYFGPGTRLTVT.

This chain links TRBV4-1 with TRBJ2-7, with TRBD2 identical over 7 bases. The germline gives CDR1 MGHRA, CDR2 YSYEKL. This CDR3 is 17 amino acids long. The J segment lost 3 bases and the V segment lost 4 bases, leaving 15 bases of the junction unmatched. CDR3 sequence: CASSPPRGAGKIYEQYF. Written as DNA, the CDR3 is TGCGCCAGCAGCCCCCCGAGGGGAGCGGGGAAGATCTACGAGCAGTACTTC.

The genes are TRBV7-6 and TRBJ1-2; the D is unclear. Germline loops: CDR1 SGHVS, CDR2 FNYEAQ. The V gene lost 5 bases and the J gene lost 2 bases, with 12 bases spanning the gap. The CDR3 contains 14 residues. The CDR3 region is CASSPGFLNYGYTF. In DNA form, the CDR3 reads TGTGCCAGCAGCCCGGGGTTCTTAAACTATGGCTACACCTTC.

The rearrangement links TRBV9 to TRBJ2-1; 11 bases agree with TRBD2. CDR3 length: 15 amino acids. V trimming: 2 bases; J trimming: 4 bases; junction bases outside the gene matches: 2. Germline V gives CDR1 SGDLS, CDR2 YYNGEE. The CDR3 DNA sequence: TGTGCCAGCAGCGTTACTAGCGGGAGATACAATGAGCAGTTCTTC. Translated: CASSVTSGRYNEQFF.

The genes are TRBV28 and TRBJ1-5; tentative D call: TRBD1 (5 bases). Germline CDR1 MDHEN, CDR2 SYDVKM. The CDR3 length is 15 residues. Trimming cost V 5 bases and J 2 bases, with 13 bases left between them. This chain's CDR3 is CASSPRVSGNQPQHF. The CDR3 nucleotides are TGTGCCAGCAGTCCCAGGGTTAGTGGCAATCAGCCCCAGCATTTT.

V gene TRBV11-2 combines with J gene TRBJ2-3; D call uncertain. V was trimmed by 1 base and J by 3 bases, leaving 2 bases between them. This CDR3 is 12 amino acids long. Germline V gives CDR1 SGHAT, CDR2 FQNNGV. CDR3 nucleotides: TGTGCCAGCAGCTTAGCAACAGATACGCAGTATTTT. This sequence encodes CASSLATDTQYF.

This chain links TRBV5-1 with TRBJ2-3; 9 nucleotides agree with TRBD2. The V gene's germline CDR1 is SGHRS and CDR2 YFSETQ. The CDR3 runs 17 residues. The J segment lost 2 bases and the V segment lost 4 bases, leaving 11 bases of the junction unmatched. The CDR3 DNA is TGCGCCAGCAGCCCATCGGGACTAGCTTCGCCCACAGATACGCAGTATTTT. It is translated as CASSPSGLASPTDTQYF.

The chain uses TRBV2 and TRBJ1-1; no clear D. CDR3 length: 12 residues. Trimming took 2 bases from V and 6 from J, leaving 7 bases between them. Germline loops: CDR1 SNHLY, CDR2 FYNNEI. CDR3 residues: CASSEQDAEAFF. Here the CDR3 DNA reads TGTGCCAGCAGTGAACAGGATGCTGAAGCTTTCTTT.

V gene TRBV2 combines with J gene TRBJ1-5, with D uncertain. The CDR3 runs 14 residues. V lost 6 bases and J lost 1, with 10 bases in between. From germline, CDR1 is SNHLY and CDR2 FYNNEI. The CDR3: CASSVTRSNQPQHF. The DNA of the CDR3 is TGTGCCAGCAGCGTAACAAGGAGCAATCAGCCCCAGCATTTT.

This chain connects TRBV11-1 to TRBJ1-2; D unresolved. CDR1 and CDR2 from the germline V gene are SGHAT and FQDESV (reference sequence). The CDR3 spans 13 residues. V gave up 4 bases and J gave up 8 bases, with 14 bases separating them. CDR3 sequence reads: CASSSPMGSGYTF. In nucleotides, the CDR3 is TGTGCCAGCAGCTCACCCATGGGGTCGGGCTACACCTTC.

This clone was detected once. The genes are TRBV11-2 and TRBJ2-7, with 14 positions matching TRBD2. CDR1 is SGHAT, CDR2 FQNNGV, per germline. This CDR3 spans 17 amino acids. Trimming removed 2 bases from V and 2 bases from J; junction bases left unmatched: 5. CDR3 sequence reads: CASSLLGLAGDPYEQYF. DNA for the CDR3: TGTGCCAGCAGCTTATTGGGACTAGCGGGGGACCCCTACGAGCAGTACTTC.

The chain links TRBV27 to TRBJ1-4; 7 positions agree with TRBD1. This CDR3 region has 15 residues. The V and J ends lost 6 bases and 3 bases, in that order; junction bases with no gene match: 7. CDR1 and CDR2 (germline): MNHEY, SMNVEV (reference sequence). CDR3 coding DNA: TGTGCCAGCAGCCAAACAGGGGAGGCTAATGAAAAACTGTTTTTT. It translates to CASSQTGEANEKLFF.

This chain's CDR3 is CASSLELAGGPSTQYF. In nucleotides, the CDR3 is TGTGCCAGCAGCTTAGAGCTAGCGGGAGGGCCCAGTACGCAGTATTTT. V gene TRBV7-2 combines with J gene TRBJ2-3; 12 bases map to TRBD2. V shed 1 base, J shed 8 bases, and the junction held 7 bases outside the gene matches. CDR1 SGHTA and CDR2 FQGNSA come from the germline V gene. This CDR3 is 16 amino acids long.

J is TRBJ1-4 and V is TRBV5-1, with D tentatively TRBD1 (5 bases). Trimming pared 2 bases from V and 1 base from J, leaving 12 bases between. Per germline, CDR1 SGHRS and CDR2 YFSETQ. This CDR3 comprises 16 residues. The CDR3 is CASSFRGGVTNEKLFF. CDR3 bases: TGCGCCAGCAGCTTCCGGGGAGGGGTAACTAATGAAAAACTGTTTTTT.

The genes are TRBV7-9 and TRBJ2-5, with 9 bases matching TRBD1. With V trimmed by 5 bases and J by 5 bases, 12 bases remained unmatched. The CDR3 runs to 16 residues. The germline V gene has CDR1 SEHNR and CDR2 FQNEAQ (reference sequence). This CDR3 reads CASSPRTGAGVETQYF. For the CDR3, the DNA is TGTGCCAGCAGCCCCCGGACAGGGGCAGGAGTTGAGACCCAGTACTTC.